The sequence of this T cell receptor (beta chain) was determined in a study of neoadjuvant anti-PD-1 for oral cavity cancer. Across the study: Nivolumab at 3 mg/kg was mostly given biweekly, three to four doses, pre-surgery. Around day 43, patients without progression received a fourth nivolumab dose before surgery.

V shed 5 bases and J 1 base; nucleotides not matched to a gene: 3. CDR1 is MDHEN, CDR2 SYDVKM, per germline. The CDR3 contains 14 residues. Clones were sequenced by immunoSEQ multiplex PCR, and TCRdb holds only the in-frame ones, with some missing. This table holds about 72,000 clones, 80% to 90% found once. This specimen was PBMCs, taken before nivolumab (anti-PD-1) treatment. This chain uses TRBV28 with TRBJ1-1, with TRBD1 matching over 8 bases. The receptor's source is a person aged 35-79 years with oral cavity squamous cell carcinoma. This CDR3 reads CASSRQGRNTEAFF. CDR3 bases: TGTGCCAGCAGTCGACAGGGGAGGAACACTGAAGCTTTCTTT.